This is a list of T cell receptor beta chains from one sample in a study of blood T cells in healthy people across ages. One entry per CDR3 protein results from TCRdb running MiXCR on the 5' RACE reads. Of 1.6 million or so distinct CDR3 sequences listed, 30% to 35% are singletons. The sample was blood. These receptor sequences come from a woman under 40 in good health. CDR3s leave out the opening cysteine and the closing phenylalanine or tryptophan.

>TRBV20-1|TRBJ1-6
SAMVAGSNSPLH
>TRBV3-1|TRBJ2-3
ASSQERTSGGGTSSTDTQY
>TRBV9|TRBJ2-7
ASSVGGLTEQY
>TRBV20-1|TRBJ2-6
SAIGQGYSGANVLT
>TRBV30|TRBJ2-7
AWSPDSRHEQY
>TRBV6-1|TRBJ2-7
ASSVTTGVTYEQY
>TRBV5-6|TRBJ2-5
ASSLISGGTQETQY
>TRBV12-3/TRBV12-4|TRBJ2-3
ASSPQLGWDTDAQY
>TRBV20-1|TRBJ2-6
SAYTGHGANVLT
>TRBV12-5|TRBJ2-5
ASAVSGSGYNEQY
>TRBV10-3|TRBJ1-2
AISESHRGHGYT
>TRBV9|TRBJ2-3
ASSVGQFTDTQY
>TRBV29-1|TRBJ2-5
SVEASGRAGETQY
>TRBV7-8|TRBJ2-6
ASSLRSGASGANVLT
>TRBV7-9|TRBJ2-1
ASSLQVAYNEQF
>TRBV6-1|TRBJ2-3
AARTGGVADTQY
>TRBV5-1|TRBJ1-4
ASSLLGEKLF
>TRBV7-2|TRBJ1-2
ASSQTLLGSYGYT
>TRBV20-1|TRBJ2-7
SAPDRAYEQY
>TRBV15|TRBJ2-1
ATSRLDSLRDEQF
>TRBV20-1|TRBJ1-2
SATSGSNYGYT
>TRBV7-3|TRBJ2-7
ASSPRGGGPSYEQY
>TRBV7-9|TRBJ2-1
ASTPGLAVNNEQF
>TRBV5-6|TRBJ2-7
ASSFVAQGGNEQY
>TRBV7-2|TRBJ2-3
ASSSRTSGVDTQY
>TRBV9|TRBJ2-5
ASSPRPRGNQETQY
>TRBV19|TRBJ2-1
ASSMTSSYNEQF
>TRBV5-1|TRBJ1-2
ASSWTGGEYGYT